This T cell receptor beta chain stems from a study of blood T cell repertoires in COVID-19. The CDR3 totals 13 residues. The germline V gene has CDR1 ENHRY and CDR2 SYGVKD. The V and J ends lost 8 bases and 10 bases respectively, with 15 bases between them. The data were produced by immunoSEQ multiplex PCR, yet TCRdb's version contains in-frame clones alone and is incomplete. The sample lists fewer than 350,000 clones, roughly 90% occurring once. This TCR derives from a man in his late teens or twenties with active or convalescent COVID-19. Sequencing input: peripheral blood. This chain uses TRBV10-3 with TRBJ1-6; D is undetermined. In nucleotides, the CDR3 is TGTGCCATCGGGCCCAACTCGGTGTCACCCCTCCACTTT. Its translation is CAIGPNSVSPLHF.